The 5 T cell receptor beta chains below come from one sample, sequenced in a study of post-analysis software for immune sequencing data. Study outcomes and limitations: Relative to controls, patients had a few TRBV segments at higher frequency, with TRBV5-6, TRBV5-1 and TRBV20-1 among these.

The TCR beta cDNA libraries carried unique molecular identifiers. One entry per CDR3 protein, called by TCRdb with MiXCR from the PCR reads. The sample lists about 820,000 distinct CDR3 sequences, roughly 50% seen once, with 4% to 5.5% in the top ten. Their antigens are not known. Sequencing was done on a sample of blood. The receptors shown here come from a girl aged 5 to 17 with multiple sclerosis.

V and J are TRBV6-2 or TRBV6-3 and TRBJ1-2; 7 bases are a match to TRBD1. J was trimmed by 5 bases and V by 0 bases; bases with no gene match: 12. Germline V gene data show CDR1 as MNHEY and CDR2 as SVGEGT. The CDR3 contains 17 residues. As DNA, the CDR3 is TGTGCCAGCAGTTACTCGCCGACCGGGACAGACCTTTATGGCTACACCTTC. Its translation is CASSYSPTGTDLYGYTF.

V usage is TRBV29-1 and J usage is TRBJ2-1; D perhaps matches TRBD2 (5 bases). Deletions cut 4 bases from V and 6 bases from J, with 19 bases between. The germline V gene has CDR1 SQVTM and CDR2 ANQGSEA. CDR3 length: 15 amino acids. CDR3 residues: CSVGGRARQPNEQFF. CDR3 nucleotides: TGCAGCGTTGGTGGGCGGGCCCGGCAACCCAATGAGCAGTTCTTC.

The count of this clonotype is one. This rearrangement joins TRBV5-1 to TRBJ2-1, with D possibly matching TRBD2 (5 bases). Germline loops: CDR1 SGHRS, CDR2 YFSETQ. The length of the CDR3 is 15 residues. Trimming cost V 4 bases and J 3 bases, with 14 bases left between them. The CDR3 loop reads CASSPPGSFYNEQFF. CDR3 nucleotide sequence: TGCGCCAGCAGCCCCCCGGGGAGCTTCTACAATGAGCAGTTCTTC.

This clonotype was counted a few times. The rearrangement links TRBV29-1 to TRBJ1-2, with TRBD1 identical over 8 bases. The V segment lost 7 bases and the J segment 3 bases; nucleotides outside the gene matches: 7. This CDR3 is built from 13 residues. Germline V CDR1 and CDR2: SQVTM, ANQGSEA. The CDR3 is CSAEEGQDYGYTF. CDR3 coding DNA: TGCAGCGCCGAGGAGGGACAGGACTATGGCTACACCTTC. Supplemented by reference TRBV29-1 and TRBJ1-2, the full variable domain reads SAVISQKPSRDICQRGTSLTIQCQVDSQVTMMFWYRQQPGQSLTLIATANQGSEATYESGFVIDKFPISRPNLTFSTLTVSNMSPEDSSIYLCSAEEGQDYGYTFGSGTRLTVV.

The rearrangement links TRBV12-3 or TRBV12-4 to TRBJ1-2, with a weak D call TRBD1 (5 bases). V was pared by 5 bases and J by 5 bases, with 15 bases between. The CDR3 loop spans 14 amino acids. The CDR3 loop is CASSGPGTPYGYTF. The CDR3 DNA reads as TGTGCCAGCAGTGGCCCCGGGACGCCGTATGGCTACACCTTC.